These T cell receptor beta chains were read from a single sample in a study of cytomegalovirus exposure and HLA in healthy donors. Generated by immunoSEQ multiplex PCR, the TCRdb table keeps only in-frame clones and is missing some. This table holds some 90,000 clones, roughly three quarters found once. The specimen was PBMCs. All receptors derive from a woman in her forties or fifties in good health and CMV-seropositive. Both conserved end residues are part of each CDR3. A D gene is named only where the DNA matches it firmly. The size field is filled for only some rows; it gives once, few, many or a size class.

v_gene	abundance	j_gene	d_gene	CDR3aa	CDR3nt
TRBV4-1	.	TRBJ2-1	.	CASSQDQTNIRNEQFF	TGCGCCAGCAGCCAAGATCAGACTAACATACGCAATGAGCAGTTCTTC
TRBV2	.	TRBJ2-1	.	CASSVYTTYNEQFF	TGTGCCAGCAGTGTTTACACAACCTACAATGAGCAGTTCTTC
TRBV7-9	few	TRBJ1-5	.	CASSWEGGPNQPQHF	TGTGCCAGCAGCTGGGAGGGAGGCCCGAATCAGCCCCAGCATTTT
TRBV9	once	TRBJ2-3	.	CASRQREDGTDTQYF	TGTGCCAGCAGACAAAGGGAGGACGGCACAGATACGCAGTATTTT
TRBV2	.	TRBJ2-2	.	CASSGSADYTGELFF	TGTGCCAGCAGTGGATCAGCTGACTATACCGGGGAGCTGTTTTTT
TRBV2	.	TRBJ2-3	TRBD1	CASSQIYPGTGGPDTQYF	TGTGCCAGCAGCCAAATATACCCCGGGACAGGGGGCCCAGATACGCAGTATTTT
TRBV10-3	.	TRBJ2-1	TRBD2	CAISRLAGSYNEQFF	TGTGCCATCAGCCGACTAGCGGGTTCCTACAATGAGCAGTTCTTC
TRBV10-3	.	TRBJ1-1	.	CATLNTGNTEAFF	TGTGCCACCCTCAATACAGGGAACACTGAAGCTTTCTTT
TRBV21-1	.	TRBJ2-2	.	CASSKAWEQTGFPGELFF	TGTGCCAGCAGCAAAGCTTGGGAACAGACGGGATTTCCCGGGGAGCTGTTTTTT
TRBV7-6	.	TRBJ2-3	TRBD2	CASSLGGLAGGTDTQYF	TGTGCCAGCAGCTTAGGGGGGCTAGCGGGAGGAACAGATACGCAGTATTTT
TRBV7-9	.	TRBJ1-2	.	CASSLGDYGYTF	TGTGCCAGCAGCTTAGGAGACTATGGCTACACCTTC
TRBV5-1	.	TRBJ1-2	TRBD1	CASSWGQGVDGYTF	TGCGCCAGCAGCTGGGGACAGGGGGTGGATGGCTACACCTTC
TRBV2	.	TRBJ2-1	TRBD2	CASSGRSGGRDEQFF	TGTGCCAGCAGCGGTCGGAGCGGGGGCAGGGATGAGCAGTTCTTC
TRBV10-2	once	TRBJ1-2	TRBD1	CASSEYGQAGDGYTF	TGCGCCAGCAGTGAGTATGGACAGGCGGGCGATGGCTACACCTTC
TRBV5-1	few	TRBJ1-1	.	CASSLSGSEAFF	TGCGCCAGCAGCTTGTCTGGCAGTGAAGCTTTCTTT
TRBV2	.	TRBJ1-2	TRBD1	CASSEWAGQGNGYTF	TGTGCCAGCAGTGAATGGGCGGGACAGGGGAATGGCTACACCTTC
TRBV18	.	TRBJ2-3	TRBD2	CASSPPGRGPDTQYF	TGTGCCAGCTCACCGCCGGGGAGGGGTCCAGATACGCAGTATTTT
TRBV2	.	TRBJ1-5	.	CASSVDLGPQHF	TGTGCCAGCAGTGTAGATCTTGGGCCCCAGCATTTT
TRBV5-1	once	TRBJ1-4	TRBD1	CASSAGQEKEKLFF	TGCGCCAGCAGCGCGGGACAGGAGAAAGAAAAACTGTTTTTT
TRBV13	.	TRBJ1-5	TRBD1	CASSINRGLANQPQHF	TGTGCCAGCAGCATTAACAGGGGGCTGGCCAATCAGCCCCAGCATTTT
TRBV11-3	.	TRBJ2-1	.	CASSGSRGHNEQFF	TGTGCCAGCAGCGGGTCGCGGGGGCACAATGAGCAGTTCTTC
TRBV5-6	.	TRBJ1-1	.	CASSSGAGDTEAFF	TGTGCCAGCAGCTCGGGGGCGGGAGACACTGAAGCTTTCTTT
TRBV6-1	few	TRBJ2-3	TRBD1	CASSEARGQGARTDTQYF	TGTGCCAGCAGTGAAGCGCGGGGACAGGGGGCAAGAACAGATACGCAGTATTTT
TRBV27	.	TRBJ2-3	TRBD2	CASTRDLLAGGTQYF	TGTGCCAGCACTCGAGACCTGCTAGCGGGCGGTACGCAGTATTTT
TRBV7-3	.	TRBJ2-1	TRBD1	CASSPGTGSNEQFF	TGTGCCAGCAGCCCCGGGACAGGGTCAAATGAGCAGTTCTTC
TRBV5-1	.	TRBJ2-3	TRBD1	CASSSRTGGSTDTQYF	TGCGCCAGCAGCTCAAGGACAGGGGGAAGCACAGATACGCAGTATTTT
TRBV5-1	.	TRBJ1-1	TRBD1	CASSWGQMNTEAFF	TGCGCCAGCAGCTGGGGACAGATGAACACTGAAGCTTTCTTT
TRBV10-3	.	TRBJ2-1	.	CATSFAHEQFF	TGTGCCACCAGCTTCGCGCATGAGCAGTTCTTC
TRBV6-6	.	TRBJ1-5	.	CASNTMTVNQPQHF	TGTGCCAGCAACACAATGACAGTTAATCAGCCCCAGCATTTT
TRBV6-1	.	TRBJ1-1	.	CASSEIGYPLASNTEAFF	TGTGCCAGCAGTGAAATCGGGTATCCACTCGCATCGAACACTGAAGCTTTCTTT
TRBV7-9	.	TRBJ2-5	.	CSSSSTWETQYF	TGTTCCAGCAGCTCTACCTGGGAGACCCAGTACTTC
TRBV5-8	.	TRBJ2-2	TRBD1	CASSKLQGSATVGELFF	TGTGCCAGCAGCAAGTTACAGGGGTCTGCAACAGTCGGGGAGCTGTTTTTT
TRBV9	.	TRBJ2-1	.	CASTPSGRGYNEQFF	TGTGCCAGCACCCCCTCGGGGCGGGGCTACAATGAGCAGTTCTTC
TRBV7-2	.	TRBJ2-5	TRBD1	CASSWGGLRGLGETQYF	TGTGCCAGCAGCTGGGGTGGGCTTAGGGGGCTGGGAGAGACCCAGTACTTC
TRBV7-8	.	TRBJ1-2	TRBD1	CASSSRDSNYSYTF	TGTGCCAGCAGCTCTCGGGACAGTAACTATAGCTACACCTTC
TRBV6-1	.	TRBJ2-1	TRBD1	CASNRGLGEQFF	TGTGCCAGCAACAGGGGGCTCGGTGAGCAGTTCTTC
TRBV10-1	.	TRBJ2-3	TRBD2	CASSRGLAGEGTDTQYF	TGCGCCAGCAGTCGCGGACTAGCGGGGGAAGGGACAGATACGCAGTATTTT
TRBV5-1	.	TRBJ1-4	TRBD1	CASSRQGGTTNEKLFF	TGCGCCAGCAGCCGACAGGGGGGCACAACTAATGAAAAACTGTTTTTT
TRBV18	.	TRBJ1-5	TRBD1	CASSRGQGDQPQHF	TGTGCCAGCTCCCGGGGACAGGGGGACCAGCCCCAGCATTTT
TRBV19	.	TRBJ2-2	.	CASSITHRGTGELFF	TGTGCCAGTAGTATAACTCACCGGGGCACCGGGGAGCTGTTTTTT
TRBV11-3	.	TRBJ2-1	.	CASSPGTSNEQFF	TGTGCCAGCAGCCCCGGGACTTCAAATGAGCAGTTCTTC
TRBV19	.	TRBJ1-5	.	CASSMGLVGEVSNQPQHF	TGTGCCAGTAGTATGGGGTTGGTCGGGGAAGTCAGCAATCAGCCCCAGCATTTT
TRBV2	.	TRBJ1-6	TRBD1	CAGGQGSPPLHF	TGTGCCGGTGGACAGGGTAGCCCACCCCTCCACTTT